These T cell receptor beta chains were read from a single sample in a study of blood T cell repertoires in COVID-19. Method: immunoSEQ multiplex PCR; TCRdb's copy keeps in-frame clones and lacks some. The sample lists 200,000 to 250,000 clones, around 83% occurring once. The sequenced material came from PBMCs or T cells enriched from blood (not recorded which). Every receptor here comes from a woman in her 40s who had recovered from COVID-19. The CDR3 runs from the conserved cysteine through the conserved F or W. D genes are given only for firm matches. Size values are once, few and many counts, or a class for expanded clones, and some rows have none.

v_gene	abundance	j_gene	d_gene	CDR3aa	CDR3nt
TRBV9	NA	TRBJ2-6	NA	CASSVVRGPSGANVLTF	TGTGCCAGCAGCGTAGTCAGGGGTCCTTCTGGGGCCAACGTCCTGACTTTC
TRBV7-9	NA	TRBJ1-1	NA	CASSKPGTLNTEAFF	TGTGCCAGCAGCAAACCCGGGACTCTTAACACTGAAGCTTTCTTT
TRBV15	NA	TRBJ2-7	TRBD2	CATSRVLAGDTYEQYF	TGTGCCACCAGCAGAGTCTTAGCGGGAGATACCTACGAGCAGTACTTC
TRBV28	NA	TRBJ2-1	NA	CASTPWERRNNEQFF	TGTGCCAGCACCCCGTGGGAGAGGAGAAACAATGAGCAGTTCTTC
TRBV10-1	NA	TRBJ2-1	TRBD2	CASSSGREDLNEQFF	TGCGCCAGCAGTTCCGGGAGGGAAGACCTCAATGAGCAGTTCTTC
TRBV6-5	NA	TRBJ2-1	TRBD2	CASSQREGNEQFF	TGTGCCAGCAGTCAGCGGGAGGGGAATGAGCAGTTCTTC
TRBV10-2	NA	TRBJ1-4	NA	CASSIATNEKLFF	TGCGCCAGCTCCATTGCAACTAATGAAAAACTGTTTTTT
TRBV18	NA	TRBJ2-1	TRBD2	CASPPEGGRSYNEQFF	TGTGCCAGCCCCCCTGAGGGAGGGCGATCCTACAATGAGCAGTTCTTC
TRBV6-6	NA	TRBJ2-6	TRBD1	CASSPKQGAGPGANVLTF	TGTGCCAGCAGTCCTAAACAGGGGGCGGGCCCCGGGGCCAACGTCCTGACTTTC
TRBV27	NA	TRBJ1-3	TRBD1	CASSLRGVGTGGLSGNTIYF	TGTGCCAGCAGTTTAAGGGGGGTGGGGACAGGGGGCCTCTCTGGAAACACCATATATTTT
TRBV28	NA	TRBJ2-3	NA	CASSQSTDTQYF	TGTGCCAGCAGTCAGAGCACAGATACGCAGTATTTT
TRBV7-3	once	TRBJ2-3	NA	CASSLRGGGTDTQYF	TGTGCCAGCAGCTTAAGAGGGGGAGGCACAGATACGCAGTATTTT
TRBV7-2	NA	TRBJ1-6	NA	CASSLAANHNSPLHF	TGTGCCAGCAGCTTAGCGGCCAACCATAATTCACCCCTCCACTTT
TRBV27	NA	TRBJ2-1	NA	CASSLRAYNEQFF	TGTGCCAGCAGTTTACGCGCCTACAATGAGCAGTTCTTC
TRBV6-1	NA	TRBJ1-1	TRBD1	CASITKEGAGTEAFF	TGTGCCAGCATTACTAAGGAGGGGGCAGGCACTGAAGCTTTCTTT
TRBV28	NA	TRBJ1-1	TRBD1	CASRQTGTVMNTEAFF	TGTGCCAGCAGACAGACCGGGACAGTCATGAACACTGAAGCTTTCTTT
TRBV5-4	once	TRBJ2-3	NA	CASSAPQGTDTQYF	TGTGCCAGCAGCGCCCCGCAGGGGACAGATACGCAGTATTTT
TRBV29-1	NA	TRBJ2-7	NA	CSVQGGGSYEQYF	TGCAGCGTCCAGGGAGGGGGGTCCTACGAGCAGTACTTC
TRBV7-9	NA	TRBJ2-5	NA	CASSLAPGQETQYF	TGTGCCAGCAGCTTAGCGCCCGGGCAAGAGACCCAGTACTTC
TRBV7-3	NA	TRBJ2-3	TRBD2	CASSFLSGTSTDTQYF	TGTGCCAGCAGCTTTCTTAGCGGGACTAGCACAGATACGCAGTATTTT
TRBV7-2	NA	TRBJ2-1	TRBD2	CASSLGREPYNEQFF	TGTGCCAGCAGCTTAGGGCGGGAGCCGTACAATGAGCAGTTCTTC
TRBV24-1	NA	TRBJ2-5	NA	CATSDPGSQETQYF	TGTGCCACCAGTGACCCCGGGTCCCAAGAGACCCAGTACTTC
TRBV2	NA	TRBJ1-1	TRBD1	CASSLDRAEAFF	TGTGCCAGCAGCTTAGACAGGGCTGAAGCTTTCTTT
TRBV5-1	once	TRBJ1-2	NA	CASSPGDYGYTF	TGCGCCTCCTCCCCGGGGGACTATGGCTACACCTTC
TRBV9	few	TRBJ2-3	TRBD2	CASSVALAGADTQYF	TGTGCCAGCAGCGTAGCTTTAGCGGGAGCCGATACGCAGTATTTT
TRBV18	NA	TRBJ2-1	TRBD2	CASSIISGRATYNEQFF	TGTGCCAGCTCGATAATAAGCGGGAGGGCCACCTACAATGAGCAGTTCTTC
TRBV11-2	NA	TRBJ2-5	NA	CASSLDLLGGQETQYF	TGTGCCAGCAGCTTAGATCTTTTGGGGGGCCAAGAGACCCAGTACTTC
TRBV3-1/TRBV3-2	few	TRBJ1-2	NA	CASSQAEGYTF	TGTGCCAGCAGCCAAGCGGAGGGCTACACCTTC
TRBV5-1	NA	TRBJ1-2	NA	CASSLRSGGIDGYTF	TGCGCCAGCAGCTTGCGCTCCGGGGGTATTGACGGCTACACCTTC
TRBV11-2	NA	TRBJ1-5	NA	CASSLERGGQPQHF	TGTGCCAGCAGCTTAGAGAGGGGGGGACAGCCCCAGCATTTT
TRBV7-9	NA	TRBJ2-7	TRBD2	CASSLSTSGIYEQYF	TGTGCCAGCAGCTTAAGCACTAGCGGGATCTACGAGCAGTACTTC
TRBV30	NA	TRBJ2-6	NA	CAWSGLGTVPGANVLTF	TGTGCCTGGAGTGGACTCGGAACGGTACCCGGGGCCAACGTCCTGACTTTC
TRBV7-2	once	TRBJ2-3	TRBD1	CASSLDRGADTQYF	TGTGCCAGCAGCTTAGACAGGGGCGCAGATACGCAGTATTTT
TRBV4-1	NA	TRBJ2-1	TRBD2	CASSQAETSGYNEQFF	TGCGCCAGCAGCCAAGCTGAGACTAGCGGATACAATGAGCAGTTCTTC
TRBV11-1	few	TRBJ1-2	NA	CASSLNSNYGYTF	TGTGCCAGCAGCTTAAACAGTAACTATGGCTACACCTTC